Listed below are T cell receptor beta chains from one sample, sequenced in a study of patients and donors after allogeneic stem cell transplantation. MiXCR was run by TCRdb on the RT-PCR reads, yielding one entry per CDR3 protein. The sample carries 200,000 to 250,000 distinct CDR3 sequences, roughly 14% recorded once. Source material: blood, either unsorted or a sorted T cell fraction (not recorded which). The receptors come from a human donor who was either an allogeneic HSCT recipient or a stem cell or donor lymphocyte infusion donor (not recorded which). It is not recorded whose cells these are; they may come from a transplant donor. Each CDR3 is given with its conserved first and last residue. The D gene is left open where the match is weak. Expanded clones get a size class; other rows say once, few or many, or leave the size out.

J gene: TRBJ1-1
clone size: few
V gene: TRBV13
D gene: NA
CDR3 protein: CASSAYPGLEAFF
CDR3 DNA: TGTGCCAGCAGCGCCTACCCGGGACTAGAAGCTTTCTTT

J gene: TRBJ2-7
clone size: many
V gene: TRBV7-2
D gene: TRBD2
CDR3 protein: CASSLVGSGGSYEQYF
CDR3 DNA: TGTGCCAGCAGCTTAGTTGGTAGCGGGGGGTCTTACGAGCAGTACTTC

J gene: TRBJ2-3
clone size: NA
V gene: TRBV25-1
D gene: NA
CDR3 protein: CASSEGGDTQYF
CDR3 DNA: TGTGCCAGCAGTGAAGGGGGAGATACGCAGTATTTT

J gene: TRBJ1-2
clone size: few
V gene: TRBV12-3/TRBV12-4
D gene: NA
CDR3 protein: CASSFRGLSYGYTF
CDR3 DNA: TGTGCCAGCAGTTTTCGGGGGCTTTCCTATGGCTACACCTTC

J gene: TRBJ1-2
clone size: NA
V gene: TRBV20-1
D gene: NA
CDR3 protein: CSAIRQSYGYTF
CDR3 DNA: TGCAGTGCTATAAGACAGAGCTATGGCTACACCTTC

J gene: TRBJ2-2
clone size: many
V gene: TRBV7-3
D gene: TRBD1
CDR3 protein: CASSEQTGVAGGELFF
CDR3 DNA: TGTGCCAGCAGCGAACAGACAGGGGTTGCCGGCGGGGAGCTGTTTTTT

J gene: TRBJ2-2
clone size: few
V gene: TRBV19
D gene: TRBD2
CDR3 protein: CASSGSGLAGAMNTGELFF
CDR3 DNA: TGTGCCAGTAGTGGGAGCGGGCTAGCGGGAGCTATGAACACCGGGGAGCTGTTTTTT

J gene: TRBJ1-6
clone size: NA
V gene: TRBV6-1
D gene: TRBD1
CDR3 protein: CASSQLGGTDSPLHF
CDR3 DNA: TGTGCCAGCAGCCAACTAGGGGGCACGGATTCACCCCTCCACTTT

J gene: TRBJ2-5
clone size: NA
V gene: TRBV5-1
D gene: NA
CDR3 protein: CASSLDKLAQETQYF
CDR3 DNA: TGCGCCAGCAGCTTGGATAAACTAGCCCAAGAGACCCAGTACTTC

J gene: TRBJ2-5
clone size: NA
V gene: TRBV4-1
D gene: NA
CDR3 protein: CASSQDTRGGQETQYF
CDR3 DNA: TGCGCCAGCAGCCAAGATACTCGGGGTGGCCAAGAGACCCAGTACTTC

J gene: TRBJ2-7
clone size: NA
V gene: TRBV7-9
D gene: TRBD2
CDR3 protein: CASSLAGGRTYEQYF
CDR3 DNA: TGTGCCAGCAGCCTAGCGGGGGGGCGAACCTACGAGCAGTACTTC

J gene: TRBJ1-1
clone size: NA
V gene: TRBV20-1
D gene: TRBD1
CDR3 protein: CSARVAGTGRAEAFF
CDR3 DNA: TGCAGTGCTAGAGTAGCCGGGACAGGGCGGGCTGAAGCTTTCTTT

J gene: TRBJ1-1
clone size: few
V gene: TRBV18
D gene: NA
CDR3 protein: CASSPQARETEAFF
CDR3 DNA: TGTGCCAGCTCACCACAAGCCCGGGAAACTGAAGCTTTCTTT

J gene: TRBJ2-2
clone size: NA
V gene: TRBV11-3
D gene: NA
CDR3 protein: CASSSNSPPNTGELFF
CDR3 DNA: TGTGCCAGCAGCAGCAACAGCCCTCCGAACACCGGGGAGCTGTTTTTT

J gene: TRBJ1-2
clone size: many
V gene: TRBV12-3/TRBV12-4
D gene: NA
CDR3 protein: CASVAGQNYGYTF
CDR3 DNA: TGTGCCAGCGTCGCCGGACAGAACTATGGCTACACCTTC

J gene: TRBJ2-7
clone size: NA
V gene: TRBV6-5
D gene: NA
CDR3 protein: CASSYSDPGRYEQYF
CDR3 DNA: TGTGCCAGCAGTTACTCGGACCCAGGGCGGTACGAGCAGTACTTC

J gene: TRBJ1-1
clone size: few
V gene: TRBV10-3
D gene: NA
CDR3 protein: CAISGGRGRRTEAFF
CDR3 DNA: TGTGCCATCAGTGGCGGGCGGGGGAGACGAACTGAAGCTTTCTTT

J gene: TRBJ1-1
clone size: many
V gene: TRBV4-1
D gene: NA
CDR3 protein: CASTRGRLNTEAFF
CDR3 DNA: TGCGCCAGCACCAGAGGACGGTTAAACACTGAAGCTTTCTTT

J gene: TRBJ1-4
clone size: many
V gene: TRBV7-9
D gene: TRBD1
CDR3 protein: CASSQQGAGEKLFF
CDR3 DNA: TGTGCCAGCAGCCAACAGGGGGCAGGGGAAAAACTGTTTTTT

J gene: TRBJ2-1
clone size: NA
V gene: TRBV2
D gene: NA
CDR3 protein: CASSPFSSLRNEQFF
CDR3 DNA: TGTGCCAGCAGCCCGTTCTCCAGCCTCAGAAATGAGCAGTTCTTC

J gene: TRBJ1-2
clone size: few
V gene: TRBV30
D gene: NA
CDR3 protein: CACENREFSFYTF
CDR3 DNA: TGTGCCTGTGAAAACAGAGAATTTTCGTTCTACACCTTC

J gene: TRBJ2-7
clone size: NA
V gene: TRBV3-1
D gene: NA
CDR3 protein: CASSQVSHEQYF
CDR3 DNA: TGTGCCAGCAGCCAAGTGTCTCACGAGCAGTACTTC

J gene: TRBJ2-3
clone size: NA
V gene: TRBV5-1
D gene: NA
CDR3 protein: CASSTRPGQGGDTQYF
CDR3 DNA: TGCGCCAGCAGCACCCGTCCCGGACAGGGAGGGGATACGCAGTATTTT

J gene: TRBJ2-3
clone size: few
V gene: TRBV5-1
D gene: TRBD2
CDR3 protein: CASSPGEREDTDTQYF
CDR3 DNA: TGCGCCAGCAGCCCGGGGGAGCGGGAGGACACAGATACGCAGTATTTT

J gene: TRBJ1-4
clone size: many
V gene: TRBV3-1
D gene: TRBD1
CDR3 protein: CASSQDLSGGPWTNEKLFF
CDR3 DNA: TGTGCCAGCAGCCAAGACCTTTCAGGGGGCCCTTGGACTAATGAAAAACTGTTTTTT